The rows below give T cell receptor beta chains drawn from one sample of a study of cytomegalovirus exposure and HLA in healthy donors. This table comes from immunoSEQ multiplex PCR, and its TCRdb copy is limited to in-frame clones, with some not included. The table lists 150,000 to 250,000 clones, around 83% of them singletons. The sequenced sample was PBMCs. These receptor sequences come from a woman in her 30s in good health and CMV-seropositive. CDR3s include the opening cysteine and the closing phenylalanine or tryptophan. Fields, in order: CDR3 length, V gene, CDR3 protein.

15 | TRBV6-6 | CASIRGQSSYNEQFF
15 | TRBV5-1 | CASSLGGTVSYEQYF
15 | TRBV6-5 | CASSYSSEGGDTQYF
15 | TRBV6-5 | CASSYSAAGLGEQYF
18 | TRBV5-1 | CASSLGLAGDLYTGELFF
15 | TRBV5-8 | CASQAWGRANQPQHF
15 | TRBV6-6 | CASSLDRGRGTEAFF
13 | TRBV9 | CASSGTGAEPQHF
13 | TRBV30 | CAWTRGSNTEAFF
16 | TRBV5-1 | CASSLGGGSNTDTQYF
13 | TRBV5-6 | CASSPQGFAEAFF
13 | TRBV2 | CASSTSGKGELFF
13 | TRBV11-1 | CASSSGYNQPQHF
14 | TRBV2 | CASRVRLGYNEQFF
15 | TRBV7-2 | CASSTGQGLPYGYTF
12 | TRBV30 | CAWNRGGYGYTF
14 | TRBV27 | CASRLYSGANVLTF
16 | TRBV14 | CASSQATSGINNEQFF
14 | TRBV28 | CASSPPTGATPQHF
17 | TRBV5-6 | CASSRKKTGVSNQPQHF
12 | TRBV5-5 | CASSFHTDTQYF
14 | TRBV6-5 | CATHWGGIGTEAFF
15 | TRBV28 | CASSPHGLAGPRGYF
12 | TRBV10-3 | CAISDLDSSYTF
16 | TRBV5-1 | CASSLGDGRATYEQYF
12 | TRBV6-5 | CASSYERGGYTF
16 | TRBV29-1 | CSAATGSLSGANVLTF
14 | TRBV6-5 | CASSYFRGTAEAFF
17 | TRBV5-1 | CASSPGTGPATNEKLFF
13 | TRBV28 | CASVGGTSYEQYF